One TCR beta chain is described in this entry. The germline V gene encodes CDR1 GTSNPN and CDR2 SVGIG (reference sequence). V was shortened by 2 bases and J by 10 bases, with 15 bases between the two germline ends. CDR3 length equals 14 residues. This sample was taken from a study of blood T cell repertoires in COVID-19. About the research overall: The analysed material was cDNA or gDNA that came from T cells, B-cell-depleted T cells, or PBMCs.

Repertoires were generated with immunoSEQ multiplex PCR, while TCRdb's copy carries only in-frame clones and drops some. In the table there are about 230,000 clones, approximately 82% of which are singletons. Input material: peripheral blood. J is TRBJ1-6 and V is TRBV30, with D possibly being TRBD1 (6 bases). This receptor was obtained from a woman between 35 and 50 years old who had recovered from COVID-19. The CDR3 sequence: CAWSPTGRGSPLHF. CDR3 sequence (DNA): TGTGCCTGGAGTCCCACGGGAAGGGGGTCACCCCTCCACTTT.